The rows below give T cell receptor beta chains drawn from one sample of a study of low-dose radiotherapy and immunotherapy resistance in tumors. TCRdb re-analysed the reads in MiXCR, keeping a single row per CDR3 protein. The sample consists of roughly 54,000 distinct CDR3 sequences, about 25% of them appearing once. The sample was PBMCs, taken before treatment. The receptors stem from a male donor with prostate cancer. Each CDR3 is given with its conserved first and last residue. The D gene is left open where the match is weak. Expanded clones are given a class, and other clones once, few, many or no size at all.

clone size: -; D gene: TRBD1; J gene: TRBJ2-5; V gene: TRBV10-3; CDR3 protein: CAIRDRGAQETQYF; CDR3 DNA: TGTGCCATCAGGGACAGGGGCGCACAAGAGACCCAGTACTTC
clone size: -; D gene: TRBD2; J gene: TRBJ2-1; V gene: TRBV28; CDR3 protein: CASSRGGKNFDEQFF; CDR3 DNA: TGTGCCAGCAGTCGGGGGGGGAAGAACTTCGATGAGCAGTTCTTC
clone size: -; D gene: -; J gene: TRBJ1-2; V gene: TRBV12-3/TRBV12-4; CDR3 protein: CASSLRAHGYTF; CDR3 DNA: TGTGCCAGCAGTTTAAGGGCGCATGGCTACACCTTC
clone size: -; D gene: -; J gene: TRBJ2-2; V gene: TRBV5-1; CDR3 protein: CASSLARGGNTGELFF; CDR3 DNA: TGCGCCAGCAGCTTGGCCAGGGGGGGAAACACCGGGGAGCTGTTTTTT
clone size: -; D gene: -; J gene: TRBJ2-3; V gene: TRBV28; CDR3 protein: CASSPRVTQYF; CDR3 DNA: TGTGCCAGCAGTCCACGGGTAACGCAGTATTTT
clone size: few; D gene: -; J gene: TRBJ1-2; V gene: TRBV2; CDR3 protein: CASSEGGGNYGYTF; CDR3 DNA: TGTGCCAGCAGTGAAGGAGGGGGGAACTATGGCTACACCTTC
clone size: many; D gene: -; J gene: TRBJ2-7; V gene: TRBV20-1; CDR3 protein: CSAMGATLTYEQYF; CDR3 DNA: TGCAGTGCTATGGGGGCTACTTTAACCTACGAGCAGTACTTC
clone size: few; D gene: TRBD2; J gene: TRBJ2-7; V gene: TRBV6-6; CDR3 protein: CASSRTSGGGFYEQYF; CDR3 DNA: TGTGCCAGCAGCCGGACTAGCGGGGGGGGGTTCTACGAGCAGTACTTC
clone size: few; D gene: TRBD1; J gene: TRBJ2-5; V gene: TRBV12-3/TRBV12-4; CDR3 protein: CASSPSTGGVETQYF; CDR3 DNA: TGTGCCAGCAGTCCCTCGACAGGGGGCGTGGAGACCCAGTACTTC
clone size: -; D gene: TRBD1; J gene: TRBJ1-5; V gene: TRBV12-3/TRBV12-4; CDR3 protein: CASSFLARGTGFVRDSNQPQHF; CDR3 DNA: TGTGCCAGCAGTTTCTTAGCTCGGGGGACAGGGTTCGTCAGAGATAGCAATCAGCCCCAGCATTTT
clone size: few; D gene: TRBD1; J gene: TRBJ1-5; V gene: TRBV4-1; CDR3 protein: CASSPDGQGASQPQHF; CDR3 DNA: TGCGCCAGCAGCCCCGATGGACAGGGGGCAAGTCAGCCCCAGCATTTT
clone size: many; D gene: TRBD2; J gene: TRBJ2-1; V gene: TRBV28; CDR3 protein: CASTSGLAAYNEQFF; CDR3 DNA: TGTGCCAGCACCTCAGGGCTAGCGGCGTACAATGAGCAGTTCTTC
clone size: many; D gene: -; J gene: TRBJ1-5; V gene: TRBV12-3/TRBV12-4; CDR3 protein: CASTLLGARVSNQPQHF; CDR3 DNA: TGTGCCAGCACCCTATTAGGCGCCAGGGTGAGCAATCAGCCCCAGCATTTT
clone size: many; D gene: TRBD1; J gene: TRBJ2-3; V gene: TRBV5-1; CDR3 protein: CASSLAGQGPDTQYF; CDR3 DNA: TGCGCCAGCAGCTTGGCGGGACAGGGGCCAGATACGCAGTATTTT
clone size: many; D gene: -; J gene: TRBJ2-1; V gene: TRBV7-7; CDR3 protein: CASSSSGLADYNEQFF; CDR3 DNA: -
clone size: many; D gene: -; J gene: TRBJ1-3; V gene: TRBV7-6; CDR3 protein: CASSLGPSSGNTIYF; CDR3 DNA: TGTGCCAGCAGCTTGGGACCTTCCTCTGGAAACACCATATATTTT
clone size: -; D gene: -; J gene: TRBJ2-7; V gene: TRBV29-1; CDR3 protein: CSVGFSAARSYEQYF; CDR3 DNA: TGCAGCGTTGGTTTCTCAGCCGCCCGTTCCTACGAGCAGTACTTC
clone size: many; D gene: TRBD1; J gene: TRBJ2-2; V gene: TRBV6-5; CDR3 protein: CASRTGGPGELFF; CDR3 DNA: TGTGCCAGCAGGACAGGGGGCCCCGGGGAGCTGTTTTTT
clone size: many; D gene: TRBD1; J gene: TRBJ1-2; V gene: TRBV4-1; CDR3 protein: CASSQEDRGGGYTF; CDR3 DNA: TGCGCCAGCAGCCAAGAGGACAGGGGGGGCGGCTACACCTTC
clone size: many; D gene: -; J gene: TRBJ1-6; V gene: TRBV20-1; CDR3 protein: CSAETGINSPLHF; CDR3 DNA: TGCAGTGCTGAAACAGGGATTAATTCACCCCTCCACTTT
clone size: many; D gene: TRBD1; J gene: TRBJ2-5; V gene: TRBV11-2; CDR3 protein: CASSLDRTGVETQYF; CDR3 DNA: TGTGCCAGCAGCTTAGATCGGACAGGGGTGGAGACCCAGTACTTC
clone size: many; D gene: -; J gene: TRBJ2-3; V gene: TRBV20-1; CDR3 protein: CSAPGPLDTQYF; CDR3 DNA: TGCAGTGCTCCGGGCCCGTTGGATACGCAGTATTTT
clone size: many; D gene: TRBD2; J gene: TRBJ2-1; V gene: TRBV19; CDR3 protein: CATVGGGNEQFF; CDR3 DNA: TGTGCCACGGTGGGGGGGGGGAATGAGCAGTTCTTC
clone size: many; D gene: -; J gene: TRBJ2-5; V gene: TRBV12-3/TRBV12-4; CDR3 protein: CASSLGRDGTQYF; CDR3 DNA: TGTGCCAGCAGTTTAGGGCGGGATGGGACCCAGTACTTC
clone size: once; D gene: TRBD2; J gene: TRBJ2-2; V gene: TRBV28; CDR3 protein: CASSLGGSLGPNTGELFF; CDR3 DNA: TGTGCCAGCAGCTTAGGCGGGAGCCTGGGCCCGAACACCGGGGAGCTGTTTTTT
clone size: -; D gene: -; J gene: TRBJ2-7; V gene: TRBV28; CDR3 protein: CASSTDKEYFGYEQYF; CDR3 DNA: TGTGCCAGCAGTACGGACAAGGAATATTTCGGCTACGAGCAGTACTTC
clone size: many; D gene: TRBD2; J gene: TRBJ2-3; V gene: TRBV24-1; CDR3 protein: CATSLAGTLGGTDTQYF; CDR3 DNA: TGTGCCACCAGCCTAGCGGGCACCCTGGGGGGCACAGATACGCAGTATTTT
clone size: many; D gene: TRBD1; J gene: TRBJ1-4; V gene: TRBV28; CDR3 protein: CASAWTGTANEKLFF; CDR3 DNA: TGTGCCAGCGCATGGACCGGGACAGCTAATGAAAAACTGTTTTTT
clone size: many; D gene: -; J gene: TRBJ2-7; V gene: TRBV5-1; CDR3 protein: CASSSRWGAGYEQYF; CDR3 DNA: TGCGCCAGCAGCTCTCGCTGGGGGGCCGGCTACGAGCAGTACTTC
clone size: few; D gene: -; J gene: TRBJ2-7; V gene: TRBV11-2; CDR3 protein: CASSRQVDYEQYF; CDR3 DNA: TGTGCCAGCAGCCGACAAGTAGACTACGAGCAGTACTTC
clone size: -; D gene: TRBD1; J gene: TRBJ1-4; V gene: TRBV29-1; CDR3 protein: CSVGTGLGFNEKLFF; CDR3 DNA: TGCAGCGTTGGGACAGGCCTCGGCTTTAATGAAAAACTGTTTTTT
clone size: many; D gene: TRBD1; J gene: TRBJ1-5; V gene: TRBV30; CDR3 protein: CAWSPDRGTQPQHF; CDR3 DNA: TGTGCCTGGAGCCCCGACAGGGGCACTCAGCCCCAGCATTTT
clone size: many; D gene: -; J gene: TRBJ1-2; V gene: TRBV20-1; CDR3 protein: CSARGEGEIYGYTF; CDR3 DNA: TGCAGTGCTAGAGGGGAAGGGGAGATCTATGGCTACACCTTC
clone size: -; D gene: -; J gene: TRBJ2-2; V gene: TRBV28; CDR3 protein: CASSLQTGNTGELFF; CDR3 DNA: TGTGCCAGCAGTTTACAGACAGGGAACACCGGGGAGCTGTTTTTT
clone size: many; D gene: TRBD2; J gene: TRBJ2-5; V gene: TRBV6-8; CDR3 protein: CASSRGRSGGAAETQYF; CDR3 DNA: TGTGCCAGCAGCCGCGGCCGGAGCGGGGGGGCCGCAGAGACCCAGTACTTC